This TCR beta chain was found in a study of T cells in Graves' hyperthyroidism and ophthalmopathy. General study points: Blood also carried most thyroid clonotypes expanded above 0.001.

Lactation, pregnancy, other autoimmune disease or uncontrolled infection led to exclusion of patients. Germline trimming cut 3 bases from V and 2 bases from J; bases unmatched to any gene: 3. This CDR3 comprises 14 residues. Per germline, CDR1 GTSNPN and CDR2 SVGIG (reference sequence). Amplification yielded TCR beta CDR3 regions, with RNA transcripts as the source. HTBI primers were employed in a first-round RT-PCR of the TCR CDR3. Using its own MiXCR run on the multiplex PCR reads, TCRdb lists one record per CDR3 protein. Among hundreds of thousands of distinct CDR3 sequences listed, around 15% were seen once. With regard to this clonotype: Its antigen remains unknown.

The TCR originated in a woman aged 18-29 years with Graves' hyperthyroidism. V is TRBV30 and J is TRBJ1-5; 8 nucleotides agree with TRBD1. Sequencing was done on a sample of blood. CDR3 coding DNA: TGTGCCTGGAGCGGGGACAGGTGCAATCAGCCCCAGCATTTT. Its translation is CAWSGDRCNQPQHF.